Reported below is one TCR beta chain. As yet, its antigen is unknown. Profiled with immunoSEQ multiplex PCR; TCRdb holds only in-frame clones, not every one. Of about 140,000 clones listed, 85% to 95% are singletons. CDR3 length: 13 residues. Germline CDR1 reads LNHDA; CDR2 reads SQIVND (reference sequence). V lost 9 bases, J lost 2 bases, and 11 bases lay in between. This record belongs to a study of T cell responses to AZD1222 COVID-19 vaccine. Overall study context: Researchers grouped second doses given at about 4 or about 12 weeks into one pool. Study-wide results and limits: Clonal diversity was possibly underestimated, and the donors were mostly white British, with more females. There were repertoire samples only from the period after the peak T cell response. At 160-218 and 743-854, vaccine-associated CD4 TCRs were dominant, and they spanned spike.

V usage is TRBV19 and J usage is TRBJ1-5; D might be TRBD1 (5 bases). The material was peripheral blood, obtained on day 0 of AZD1222 vaccination. This receptor was identified in an adult in good health. In DNA, the CDR3 is TGTGCCAGCCGTCTAGGGGGCAATCAGCCCCAGCATTTT. Protein sequence: CASRLGGNQPQHF. Looking up the rest from reference TRBV19 and TRBJ1-5 gives the full variable domain: DGGITQSPKYLFRKEGQNVTLSCEQNLNHDAMYWYRQDPGQGLRLIYYSQIVNDFQKGDIAEGYSVSREKKESFPLTVTSAQKNPTAFYLCASRLGGNQPQHFGDGTRLSIL.